Shown below are 14 T cell receptor beta chains from a single sample sequenced in a study of blood T cell repertoires in COVID-19. Data came from immunoSEQ multiplex PCR; TCRdb stores just in-frame clones and leaves some out. The repertoire holds fewer than 100,000 clones, with more than 75% as singletons. The sequenced sample consisted of peripheral blood. These receptors were collected from a human donor in a cohort sampled during active COVID-19.

The chain uses TRBV28 and TRBJ2-2; D might be TRBD1 (5 bases). The CDR3 is made up of 15 amino acids. Germline assignment: CDR1 MDHEN and CDR2 SYDVKM. V lost 7 bases and J 0 bases, leaving 12 bases between the germline ends. The CDR3 nucleotides are TGTGCCAGCACGGGCAGGGCCGCGAACACCGGGGAGCTGTTTTTT. It is translated as CASTGRAANTGELFF.

The chain employs TRBV3-1 (or the pseudogene TRBV3-2) and TRBJ2-7, with a weak D call TRBD2 (6 bases). V was pared by 4 bases and J by 3 bases, with 13 bases between. This CDR3 has 14 residues. Germline loops: CDR1 LGHDT, CDR2 YNNKEL (reference sequence). The CDR3 is CASSPNGLLYEQYF. The CDR3 DNA reads as TGTGCCAGCAGCCCTAACGGACTACTCTACGAGCAGTACTTC.

This chain joins TRBV19 and TRBJ1-2; a possible D gene is TRBD1 (5 bases). Trimming removed 3 bases at V and 8 bases at J, with 7 bases between. The CDR3 totals 11 residues. CDR1 and CDR2 from the germline V gene are LNHDA and SQIVND (reference sequence). The CDR3 DNA follows: TGTGCCAGTAGTATTGGGGGGGGCTACACCTTC. Amino acid sequence: CASSIGGGYTF.

The V call is TRBV11-3, the J call TRBJ2-1; TRBD2 matches 10 bases. CDR1 is SGHNT, CDR2 YENEEA, per germline. V lost 7 bases and J lost 6; bases outside the gene matches: 6. CDR3 length: 14 amino acids. The DNA for the CDR3 is TGTGCCAGCACCGCTAGCGGGAGTCGCAATGAGCAGTTCTTC. Its translation: CASTASGSRNEQFF.

The V and J genes are TRBV5-1 and TRBJ1-1, with TRBD1 as a possible D gene (5 bases). The CDR3 has 14 amino acids. Trimming shortened V by 5 bases and J by 3 bases, and 14 bases separated the two germline ends. The germline gives CDR1 SGHRS, CDR2 YFSETQ. The CDR3 spells CASRVQGSYTEAFF. The CDR3 DNA reads as TGCGCCAGCAGAGTTCAGGGCTCTTACACTGAAGCTTTCTTT.

A single count supports this clone. The chain employs TRBV24-1 and TRBJ2-5; possible D gene TRBD2, 6 bases. The V end lost 2 bases, the J end lost 5 bases, and 14 bases lay between the germline ends. The CDR3 extends over 15 amino acids. Germline V gene data show CDR1 as KGHDR and CDR2 as SFDVKD. This CDR3 is CATSDSSGPGETQYF. Written as DNA, the CDR3 is TGTGCCACCAGTGATTCCAGCGGGCCAGGGGAGACCCAGTACTTC.

This sequence joins TRBV29-1 and TRBJ2-1; TRBD2 aligns across 12 bases. This CDR3 has 16 residues. The germline CDR1 and CDR2 sequences are SQVTM and ANQGSEA. V dropped 7 bases and J dropped 8; count of bases not matched to a gene: 15. This CDR3 reads CSARGTGTSGFDEQFF. The CDR3 DNA reads TGCAGCGCAAGAGGTACCGGGACTAGCGGGTTCGATGAGCAGTTCTTC.

This clone was seen a few times. V usage is TRBV2 and J usage is TRBJ2-1; the match to TRBD1 covers 9 bases. V lost 6 bases, J lost 1 base, and 4 bases stayed unmatched. The germline V gene encodes CDR1 SNHLY and CDR2 FYNNEI. The CDR3 is made up of 15 amino acids. The CDR3 loop reads CASRTGTGSYNEQFF. As DNA, the CDR3 is TGTGCCAGCAGAACCGGGACAGGGTCCTACAATGAGCAGTTCTTC.

This sequence joins TRBV29-1 and TRBJ1-1; no firm D call. This CDR3 is 14 amino acids long. Per germline, CDR1 SQVTM and CDR2 ANQGSEA. Trimming took 8 bases from V and 5 from J, leaving 21 bases between them. The CDR3 loop is CSSGGFVGGTEAFF. The CDR3 bases are TGCAGCTCGGGAGGGTTCGTAGGAGGGACTGAAGCTTTCTTT.

The genes are TRBV2 and TRBJ1-1, with D hard to call. Per germline, CDR1 SNHLY and CDR2 FYNNEI. The CDR3 consists of 15 residues. V was shortened by 4 bases and J by 4 bases, with 16 bases between the two germline ends. For the CDR3, the DNA is TGTGCCAGCAGTGGGGAGTTAGGCAGCTCCACTGAAGCTTTCTTT. Translation gives CASSGELGSSTEAFF.

This chain uses TRBV19 with TRBJ1-2; no reliable D call. Germline CDR1 LNHDA, CDR2 SQIVND (reference sequence). This CDR3 has 14 residues. V gave up 9 bases and J gave up 5 bases, with 19 bases separating them. In DNA form, the CDR3 reads TGTGCCAGCAAACTAGGGCAGGAGTTATATGGCTACACCTTC. Translating it yields CASKLGQELYGYTF.

This chain links TRBV19 with TRBJ2-7; possible D gene TRBD2, 6 bases. Deletions cut 3 bases from V and 2 bases from J, with 14 bases between. Germline V gene sequence: CDR1 LNHDA, CDR2 SQIVND (reference sequence). CDR3 size: 15 residues. The CDR3 reads CASSIVLSGTYEQYF. CDR3 coding DNA: TGTGCCAGTAGTATCGTTCTTAGCGGAACCTACGAGCAGTACTTC. Full variable domain (outside the CDR3, taken from reference TRBV19 and TRBJ2-7): DGGITQSPKYLFRKEGQNVTLSCEQNLNHDAMYWYRQDPGQGLRLIYYSQIVNDFQKGDIAEGYSVSREKKESFPLTVTSAQKNPTAFYLCASSIVLSGTYEQYFGPGTRLTVT.

This clone was detected only once. This chain uses TRBV6-2 or TRBV6-3 with TRBJ2-1; 8 bases align to TRBD2. The CDR3 sequence is 16 residues long. CDR1 and CDR2 from the germline V gene are MNHEY and SVGEGT. V trimming: 4 bases; J trimming: 1 base; junction bases outside the gene matches: 6. The CDR3 coding sequence is TGTGCCAGCAGTTCCAGCGGGAGTGGGTCCTACAATGAGCAGTTCTTC. It codes for CASSSSGSGSYNEQFF.

This clone was seen more than once but under ten times. The chain uses TRBV27 and TRBJ1-1; no firm D call. Per the germline V gene, CDR1 is MNHEY and CDR2 is SMNVEV (reference sequence). CDR3 size: 12 residues. Trimming pared 4 bases from V and 6 bases from J, leaving 9 bases between. CDR3 bases: TGTGCCAGCAGTTCCCAGGCCTCTGAAGCTTTCTTT. Protein sequence: CASSSQASEAFF.